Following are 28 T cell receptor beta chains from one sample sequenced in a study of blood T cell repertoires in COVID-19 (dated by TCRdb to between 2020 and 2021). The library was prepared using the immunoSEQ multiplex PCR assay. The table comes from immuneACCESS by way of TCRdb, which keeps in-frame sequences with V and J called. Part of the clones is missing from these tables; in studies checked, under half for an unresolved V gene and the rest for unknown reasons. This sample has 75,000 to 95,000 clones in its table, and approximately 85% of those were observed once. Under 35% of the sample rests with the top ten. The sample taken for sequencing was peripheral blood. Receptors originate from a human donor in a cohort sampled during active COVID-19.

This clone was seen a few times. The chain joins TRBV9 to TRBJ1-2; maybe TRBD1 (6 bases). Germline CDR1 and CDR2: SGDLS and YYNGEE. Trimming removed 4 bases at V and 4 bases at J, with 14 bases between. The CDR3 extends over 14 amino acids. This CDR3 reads CASSPRGGGYGYTF. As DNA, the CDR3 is TGTGCCAGCAGCCCCCGGGGGGGCGGCTATGGCTACACCTTC.

For the CDR3, the DNA is TGCGCCAGCAGCGTTAGCGGGGGTGTGGCAGATACGCAGTATTTT. Encoded protein: CASSVSGGVADTQYF. The chain has TRBV10-1 and TRBJ2-3; TRBD2 agrees at 9 bases. The trim removed 6 bases at V and 4 bases at J, leaving 8 bases unmatched. The CDR3 consists of 15 residues. CDR1 is WNHNN and CDR2 is SYGVQD in the germline V gene (reference sequence).

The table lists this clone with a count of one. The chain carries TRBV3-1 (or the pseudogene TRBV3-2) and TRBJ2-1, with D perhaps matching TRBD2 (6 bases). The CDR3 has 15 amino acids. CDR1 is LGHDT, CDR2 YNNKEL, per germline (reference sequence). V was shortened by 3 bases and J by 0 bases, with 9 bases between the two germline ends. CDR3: CASSHRGNSYNEQFF. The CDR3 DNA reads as TGTGCCAGCAGCCACCGGGGGAACTCCTACAATGAGCAGTTCTTC.

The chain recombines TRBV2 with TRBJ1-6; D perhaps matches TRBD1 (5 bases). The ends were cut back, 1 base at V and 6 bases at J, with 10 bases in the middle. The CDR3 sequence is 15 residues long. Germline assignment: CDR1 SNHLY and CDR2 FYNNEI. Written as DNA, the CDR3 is TGTGCCAGCAGTGAAGGACAGAACCCTAATTCACCCCTCCACTTT. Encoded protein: CASSEGQNPNSPLHF.

The CDR3 DNA is TGTGCCAGCTCGTTATGGGCAGGGGGACAGCCCCAGCATTTT. It encodes CASSLWAGGQPQHF. The chain couples TRBV18 to TRBJ1-5, with 7 positions matching TRBD1. Trimming removed 6 bases from V and 7 bases from J; junction bases left unmatched: 9. CDR3 size: 14 residues. Germline CDR1 reads KGHSH; CDR2 reads LQKENI.

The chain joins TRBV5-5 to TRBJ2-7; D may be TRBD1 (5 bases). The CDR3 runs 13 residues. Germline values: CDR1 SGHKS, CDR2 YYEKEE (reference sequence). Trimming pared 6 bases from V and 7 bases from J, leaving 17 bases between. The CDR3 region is CASTLGALGEQYF. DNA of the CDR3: TGTGCCAGCACGCTAGGGGCGCTGGGGGAGCAGTACTTC.

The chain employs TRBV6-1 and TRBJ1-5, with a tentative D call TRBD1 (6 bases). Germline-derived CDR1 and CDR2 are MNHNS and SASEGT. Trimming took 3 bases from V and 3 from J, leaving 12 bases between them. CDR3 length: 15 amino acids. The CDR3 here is CASSEDSPHNQPQHF. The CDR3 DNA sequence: TGTGCCAGCAGTGAGGACAGTCCCCACAATCAGCCCCAGCATTTT.

This CDR3 reads CASTDRDNSPLHF. Here the CDR3 DNA reads TGTGCCAGCACGGACAGGGATAATTCACCCCTCCACTTT. V gene TRBV2 combines with J gene TRBJ1-6; 8 bases are shared with TRBD1. The V segment lost 7 bases and the J segment 5 bases; nucleotides outside the gene matches: 1. Germline lookup yields CDR1 SNHLY and CDR2 FYNNEI. The CDR3 loop spans 13 amino acids.

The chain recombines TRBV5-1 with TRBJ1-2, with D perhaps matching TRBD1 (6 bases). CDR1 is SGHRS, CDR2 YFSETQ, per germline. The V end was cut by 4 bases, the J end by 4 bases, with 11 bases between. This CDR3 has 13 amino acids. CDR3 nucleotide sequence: TGCGCCAGCAGCGCGGACAGCCTCTATGGCTACACCTTC. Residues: CASSADSLYGYTF.

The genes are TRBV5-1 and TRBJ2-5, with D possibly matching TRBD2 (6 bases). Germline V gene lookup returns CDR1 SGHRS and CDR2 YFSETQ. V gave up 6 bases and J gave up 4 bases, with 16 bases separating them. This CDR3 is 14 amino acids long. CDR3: CASTRGGAGETQYF. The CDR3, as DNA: TGCGCCAGCACACGCGGCGGGGCAGGAGAGACCCAGTACTTC.

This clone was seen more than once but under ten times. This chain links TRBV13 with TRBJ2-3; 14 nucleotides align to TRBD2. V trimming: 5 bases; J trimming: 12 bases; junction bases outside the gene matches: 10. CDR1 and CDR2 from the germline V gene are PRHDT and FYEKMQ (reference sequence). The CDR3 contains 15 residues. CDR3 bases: TGTGCCAGCAGCCCAGCGGGACTAGCGGGGGCCCTCCAGTATTTT. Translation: CASSPAGLAGALQYF. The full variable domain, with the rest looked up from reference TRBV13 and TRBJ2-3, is AAGVIQSPRHLIKEKRETATLKCYPIPRHDTVYWYQQGPGQDPQFLISFYEKMQSDKGSIPDRFSAQQFSDYHSELNMSSLELGDSALYFCASSPAGLAGALQYFGPGTRLTVL.

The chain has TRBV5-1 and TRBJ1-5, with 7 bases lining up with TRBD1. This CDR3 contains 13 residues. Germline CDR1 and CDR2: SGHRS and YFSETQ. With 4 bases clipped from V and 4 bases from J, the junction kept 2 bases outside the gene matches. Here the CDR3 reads CASSRDRNQPQHF. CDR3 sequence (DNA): TGCGCCAGCAGCCGGGACAGAAATCAGCCCCAGCATTTT.

CDR3 sequence (DNA): TGTGCCAGCAGTTTTGGGCGAGGCTACACCTTC. It translates to CASSFGRGYTF. The V gene is TRBV12-3 or TRBV12-4, the J gene TRBJ1-2, with D uncertain. The CDR3 runs 11 residues. Trimming cost V 3 bases and J 8 bases, with 7 bases left between them.

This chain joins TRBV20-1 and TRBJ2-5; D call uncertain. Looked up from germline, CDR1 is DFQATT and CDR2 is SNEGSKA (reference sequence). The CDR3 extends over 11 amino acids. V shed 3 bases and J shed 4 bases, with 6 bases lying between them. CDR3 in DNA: TGCAGTGCTAGCCTCCGAGAGACCCAGTACTTC. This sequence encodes CSASLRETQYF.

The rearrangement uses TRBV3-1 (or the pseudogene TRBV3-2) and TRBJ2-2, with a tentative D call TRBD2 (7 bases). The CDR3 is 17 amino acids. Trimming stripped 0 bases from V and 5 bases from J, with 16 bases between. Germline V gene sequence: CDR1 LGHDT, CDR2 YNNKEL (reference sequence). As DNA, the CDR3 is TGTGCCAGCAGCCAAGATGGGGCGGGGGCGTGGACCGGGGAGCTGTTTTTT. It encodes CASSQDGAGAWTGELFF.

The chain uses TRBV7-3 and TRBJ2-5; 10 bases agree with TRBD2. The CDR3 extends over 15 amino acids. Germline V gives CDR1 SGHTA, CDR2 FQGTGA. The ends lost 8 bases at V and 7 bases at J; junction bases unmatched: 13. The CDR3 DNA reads TGTGCCAGCTCCCCCCTAGCGGGGGCGGGGGGGACCCAGTACTTC. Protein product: CASSPLAGAGGTQYF. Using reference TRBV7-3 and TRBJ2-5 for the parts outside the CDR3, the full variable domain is GAGVSQTPSNKVTEKGKYVELRCDPISGHTALYWYRQSLGQGPEFLIYFQGTGAADDSGLPNDRFFAVRPEGSVSTLKIQRTERGDSAVYLCASSPLAGAGGTQYFGPGTRLLVL.

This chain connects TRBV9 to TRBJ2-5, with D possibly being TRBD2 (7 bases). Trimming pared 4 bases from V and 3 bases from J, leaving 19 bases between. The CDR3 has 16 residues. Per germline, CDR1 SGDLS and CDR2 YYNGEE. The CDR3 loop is CASSPRGGRSEETQYF. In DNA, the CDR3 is TGTGCCAGCAGCCCGAGGGGGGGAAGGTCCGAAGAGACCCAGTACTTC.

CDR3 DNA sequence: TGCGCCAGCAGCTGGACAGGGACAACTAATGAAAAACTGTTTTTT. Translating it yields CASSWTGTTNEKLFF. This rearrangement joins TRBV5-1 to TRBJ1-4; 8 nucleotides match TRBD1. V gave up 3 bases and J gave up 0 bases; unmatched junction bases: 1. Germline V gene data show CDR1 as SGHRS and CDR2 as YFSETQ. The CDR3 runs to 15 residues.

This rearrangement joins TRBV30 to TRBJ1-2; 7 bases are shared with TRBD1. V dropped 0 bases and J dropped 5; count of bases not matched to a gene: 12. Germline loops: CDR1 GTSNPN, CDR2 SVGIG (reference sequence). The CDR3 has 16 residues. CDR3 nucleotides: TGTGCCTGGAGTGTAACCGGAGGGGGCGGCCGGTATGGCTACACCTTC. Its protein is CAWSVTGGGGRYGYTF. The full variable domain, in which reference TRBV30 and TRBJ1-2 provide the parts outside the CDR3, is SQTIHQWPATLVQPVGSPLSLECTVEGTSNPNLYWYRQAAGRGLQLLFYSVGIGQISSEVPQNLSASRPQDRQFILSSKKLLLSDSGFYLCAWSVTGGGGRYGYTFGSGTRLTVV.

The CDR3 nucleotides are TGCGCCAGCAGCCAAGCCTGGACAGACCGAACAGATACGCAGTATTTT. Translated, it gives CASSQAWTDRTDTQYF. V is TRBV4-1 and J is TRBJ2-3; possible D gene TRBD1, 6 bases. There are 16 residues in the CDR3. The germline CDR1 and CDR2 sequences are MGHRA and YSYEKL. The ends were cut back, 1 base at V and 3 bases at J, with 14 bases in the middle.

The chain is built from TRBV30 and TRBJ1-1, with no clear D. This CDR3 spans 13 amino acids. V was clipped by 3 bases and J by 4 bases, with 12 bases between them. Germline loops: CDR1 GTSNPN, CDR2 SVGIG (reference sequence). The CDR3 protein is CAWSPRSGTEAFF. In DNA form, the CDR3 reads TGTGCCTGGAGCCCACGGTCGGGCACTGAAGCTTTCTTT.

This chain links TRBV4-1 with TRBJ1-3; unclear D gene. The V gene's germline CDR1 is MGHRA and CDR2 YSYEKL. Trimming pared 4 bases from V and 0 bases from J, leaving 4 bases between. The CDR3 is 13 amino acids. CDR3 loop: CASSRISGNTIYF. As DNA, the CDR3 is TGCGCCAGCAGCCGTATCTCTGGAAACACCATATATTTT.

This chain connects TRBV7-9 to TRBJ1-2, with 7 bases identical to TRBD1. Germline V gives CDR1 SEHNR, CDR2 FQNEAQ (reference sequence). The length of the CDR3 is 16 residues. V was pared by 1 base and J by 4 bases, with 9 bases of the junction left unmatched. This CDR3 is CASSLGTLGTVYGYTF. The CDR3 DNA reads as TGTGCCAGCAGCTTAGGGACGCTAGGGACAGTCTATGGCTACACCTTC.

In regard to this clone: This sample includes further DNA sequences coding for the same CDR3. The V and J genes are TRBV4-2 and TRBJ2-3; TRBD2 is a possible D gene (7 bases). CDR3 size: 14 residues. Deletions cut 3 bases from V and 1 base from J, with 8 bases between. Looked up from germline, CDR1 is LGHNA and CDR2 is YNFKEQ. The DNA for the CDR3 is TGTGCCAGCAGCCAGGGGGGGCGCACAGATACGCAGTATTTT. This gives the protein CASSQGGRTDTQYF.

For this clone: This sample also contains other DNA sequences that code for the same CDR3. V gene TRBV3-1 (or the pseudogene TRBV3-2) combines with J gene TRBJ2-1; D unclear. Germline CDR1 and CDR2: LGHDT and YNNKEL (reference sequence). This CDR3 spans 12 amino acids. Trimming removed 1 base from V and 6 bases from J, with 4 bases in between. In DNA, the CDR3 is TGTGCCAGCAGCCAAGGGGCCAATGAGCAGTTCTTC. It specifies CASSQGANEQFF.

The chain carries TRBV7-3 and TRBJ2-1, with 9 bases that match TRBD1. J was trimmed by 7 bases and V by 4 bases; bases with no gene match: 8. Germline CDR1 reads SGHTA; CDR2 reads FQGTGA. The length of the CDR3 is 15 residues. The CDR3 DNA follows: TGTGCCAGCAGCTCCCTGGGACAGGGTGATAATGAGCAGTTCTTC. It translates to CASSSLGQGDNEQFF.

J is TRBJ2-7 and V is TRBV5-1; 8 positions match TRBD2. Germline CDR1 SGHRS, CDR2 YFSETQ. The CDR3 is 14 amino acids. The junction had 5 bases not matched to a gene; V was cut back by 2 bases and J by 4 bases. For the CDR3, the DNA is TGCGCCAGCAGCTTTAGCGGGGTGGGGTACGAGCAGTACTTC. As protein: CASSFSGVGYEQYF.

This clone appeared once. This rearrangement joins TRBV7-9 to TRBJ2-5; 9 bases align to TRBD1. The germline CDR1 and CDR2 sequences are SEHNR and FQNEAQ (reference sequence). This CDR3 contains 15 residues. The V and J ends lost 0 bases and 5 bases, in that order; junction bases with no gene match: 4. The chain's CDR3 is CASSLATGGVETQYF. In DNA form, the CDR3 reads TGTGCCAGCAGCTTAGCCACAGGGGGCGTGGAGACCCAGTACTTC.